This T cell receptor (beta chain) was found in a study of OX40 agonist ivuxolimab in advanced cancers. In terms of the full investigation: Ivuxolimab was an agonistic, fully human IgG2 monoclonal antibody directed against OX40 (CD134), a costimulatory receptor. Intravenous ivuxolimab was administered to patients every 2 weeks at six dose levels: 0.01, 0.1, 0.3, 1.5, 3 and 10 mg/kg. Of the approximately 53 patients in dose escalation, 19 had hepatocellular carcinoma, some 15 had melanoma, 9 had renal cell carcinoma and 9 had head and neck cancer. A male proportion of nearly 85% and a mean age of approximately 60 years, ranging from about 20 to 79, were recorded for the dose-escalation cohort. Patients were allowed to have had prior anti-PD-1, anti-PD-L1 or anti-CTLA-4 therapy, and more than 30% of the dose-escalation patients had previously received checkpoint inhibitors. Three dose-escalation patients achieved partial responses, one with hepatocellular carcinoma and two with cutaneous melanoma. The purpose of peripheral TCRbeta sequencing was to test whether ivuxolimab changed TCR sequence diversity and led to clonal T-cell expansion. The monotherapy dose-escalation portion (N of about 50 patients) of the phase I ivuxolimab trial is reported in the paper. Results the study describes overall, beyond this receptor: Low levels of normalized T-cell clonal expansion were also seen in some nonresponding patients. At doses from 0.1 to 3.0 mg/kg, clonal expansion was seen in both CD4+ and CD8+ blood T cells between baseline and week 6. In the 0.1-3.0 mg/kg groups, partial responders had among the lowest normalized peripheral clonal expansion, particularly in CD8+ T cells. The antigen specificity of the peripheral T cells that underwent clonal expansion was not determined. After ivuxolimab, more expanded clones were found on average in CD8+ T cells than in CD4+ T cells.

To sequence the TCRbeta CDR3 region, genomic DNA was isolated from the sorted cells. TCRbeta CDR3 regions were sequenced using the immunoSEQ Assay. The clones in this table, taken by TCRdb from immuneACCESS, are in-frame only. Not every clone is retained; where verified, under half of the shortfall comes from an unresolved V gene, and the cause of the rest is unknown. This sample holds almost 15,000 clones; approximately 80% were observed only once. The top ten hold about 35% of the sample. Comment on this clone: This receptor's antigen is unknown. No quality values exist for individual bases; no much larger clone is one base distant.

V is pared back by 2 bases and J by 4 bases, with 19 bases lying between the germline termini. The CDR3 contains 17 residues, cysteine and phenylalanine counted. The entry retains the CDR3 DNA only, 51 bases that are in frame from base 1. The germline V gene supplies CDR1 SGDLS and CDR2 YYNGEE. Patients with a history of autoimmune disease or receiving systemic immunosuppression were excluded from the trial. Peripheral blood for TCR sequencing was collected from all dose cohorts at baseline, on cycle 4 day 1, and on cycle 7 day 1. Samples came from an open-label, multicenter, first-in-human phase I dose-escalation trial of ivuxolimab. Adults with locally advanced or metastatic melanoma, renal cell, hepatocellular, or head and neck squamous cell carcinoma were enrolled in the trial. Before TCR sequencing, CD4+ T cells and CD8+ T cells were sorted from peripheral blood as separate populations.

The V gene is TRBV9 and the J gene is TRBJ2-1; a tentative D call is TRBD2 (6 bases match). The TCR comes from an adult with an advanced solid tumor such as melanoma, head and neck, liver or kidney cancer. Material: CD4+ or CD8+ T cells sorted from blood, obtained in a trial of the OX40 agonist ivuxolimab. For the CDR3, the sequence is CASSVRLDVGVYNEQFF. The sequenced DNA: TGTGCCAGCAGCGTTCGACTAGACGTGGGGGTTTACAATGAGCAGTTCTTC.